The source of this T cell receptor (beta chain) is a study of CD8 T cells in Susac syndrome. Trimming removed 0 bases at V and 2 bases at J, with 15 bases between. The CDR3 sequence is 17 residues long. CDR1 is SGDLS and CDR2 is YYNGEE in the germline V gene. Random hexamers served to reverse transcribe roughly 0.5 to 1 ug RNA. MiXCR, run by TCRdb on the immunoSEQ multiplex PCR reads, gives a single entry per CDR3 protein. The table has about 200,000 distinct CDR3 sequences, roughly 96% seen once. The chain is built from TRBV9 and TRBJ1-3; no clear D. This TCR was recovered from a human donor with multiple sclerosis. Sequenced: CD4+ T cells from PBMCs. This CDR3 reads CASSVGPRPGTGNTIYF. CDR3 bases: TGTGCCAGCAGCGTAGGACCCCGACCCGGAACTGGAAACACCATATATTTT. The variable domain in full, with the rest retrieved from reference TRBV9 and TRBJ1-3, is DSGVTQTPKHLITATGQRVTLRCSPRSGDLSVYWYQQSLDQGLQFLIQYYNGEERAKGNILERFSAQQFPDLHSELNLSSLELGDSALYFCASSVGPRPGTGNTIYFGEGSWLTVV.